The T cell receptor beta chain described here comes from a study of blood T cell repertoires in COVID-19. Overall study: There were acute and convalescent COVID-19 samples, and they came from the United States, Italy and Spain. The analysed material was cDNA or gDNA that came from T cells, B-cell-depleted T cells, or PBMCs.

The germline CDR1 and CDR2 sequences are MNHEY and SVGAGI. Unmatched junction bases numbered 10, after V lost 6 bases and J lost 4 bases. There are 15 residues in the CDR3. Authors' processing steps: Amplification of reference gene primers provided the estimated nucleated cell counts. Libraries were prepared by immunoSEQ multiplex PCR; TCRdb keeps only in-frame clonotypes and omits some of them. The V and J calls and the clone size are those of that table, but D and trimming were determined from the DNA. The table lists 150,000 to 200,000 clones, 82% of them singletons, with about 5% in the top ten. Membership in each cohort depended on participant-reported clinical history.

The specimen was PBMCs or T cells enriched from blood (not recorded which). The source is a woman aged 55-70 years with acute COVID-19. The rearrangement joins TRBV6-5 to TRBJ2-7, with 9 bases matching TRBD2. Here the CDR3 DNA reads TGTGCCAGCAGGTGGCGGGAGGGCCTCTCATACGAGCAGTACTTC. Translation: CASRWREGLSYEQYF.